This entry lists 23 T cell receptor beta chains sequenced from one sample in a study of blood T cell repertoires in COVID-19. TCRdb keeps only in-frame clones here, not all; method: immunoSEQ multiplex PCR. Of more than 100,000 clones listed, about nine tenths are singletons. Sample: peripheral blood. The receptors were sampled from a man aged 35-49 years with acute or convalescent COVID-19.

This chain joins TRBV5-8 and TRBJ2-7, with 7 nucleotides matching TRBD1. Germline V gene sequence: CDR1 SGHTS, CDR2 YDEGEE. The CDR3 contains 15 residues. V lost 5 bases, J lost 6 bases, and 14 bases stayed unmatched. The CDR3 DNA is TGTGCCAGCAGACCGAGACAGGGAATGTCTTCCGAGCAGTACTTC. Translation gives CASRPRQGMSSEQYF.

A single count supports this clone. J is TRBJ1-3 and V is TRBV5-1, with D uncertain. The CDR3 has 14 residues. The V end lost 0 bases, the J end lost 4 bases, and 8 bases lay between the germline ends. CDR1 SGHRS and CDR2 YFSETQ come from the germline V gene. CDR3 sequence (DNA): TGCGCCAGCAGCTTGGACGGCGGGGGAAACACCATATATTTT. It specifies CASSLDGGGNTIYF.

The genes are TRBV6-5 and TRBJ1-2, with unresolved D. The CDR3 has 13 residues. The V and J ends lost 0 bases and 8 bases respectively, with 10 bases between them. Germline values: CDR1 MNHEY, CDR2 SVGAGI. The CDR3 DNA reads TGTGCCAGCAGTTACTCGATTTGGGCAGGCTACACCTTC. This encodes CASSYSIWAGYTF.

This chain joins TRBV29-1 and TRBJ1-3; D unresolved. CDR1 is SQVTM, CDR2 ANQGSEA, per germline. The length of the CDR3 is 13 residues. Between the trimmed V and J ends, which lost 1 base and 3 bases, there was a span of 7 bases. CDR3: CSVEGGIGNTIYF. The CDR3 DNA sequence: TGCAGCGTTGAAGGAGGGATTGGAAACACCATATATTTT.

The chain has TRBV21-1 and TRBJ1-1. TRBV21-1 counts as a pseudogene. The CDR3 is 11 amino acids. CDR3 nucleotide sequence: TGTGCCAGCAGCAAAGGAGGTGAAGCTTTCTTT. This translates into CASSKGGEAFF.

The chain recombines TRBV5-8 with TRBJ1-2, with a tentative D call TRBD1 (6 bases). Germline V gives CDR1 SGHTS, CDR2 YDEGEE. The CDR3 length is 15 residues. V was pared by 4 bases and J by 6 bases, with 19 bases between. This CDR3 is CASSPSQGWGHGYTF. CDR3 DNA sequence: TGTGCCAGCAGCCCGTCACAGGGATGGGGGCATGGCTACACCTTC.

This clone was picked up one time. The CDR3 sequence: CASSQTGGPGQETQYF. The DNA of the CDR3 is TGTGCCAGCAGTCAAACAGGGGGACCCGGCCAAGAGACCCAGTACTTC. This chain joins TRBV6-2 or TRBV6-3 and TRBJ2-5; 8 nucleotides align to TRBD1. Germline V gene data show CDR1 as MNHEY and CDR2 as SVGEGT. The CDR3 consists of 16 residues. With 5 bases clipped from V and 1 base from J, the junction kept 9 bases outside the gene matches.

This chain uses TRBV12-2 with TRBJ1-1; TRBD1, the table's D call, lacks a check against the DNA. TRBV12-2 is marked as a pseudogene. The CDR3 is made up of 17 amino acids. This CDR3 reads CASRSESMGRSKAEAFF. CDR3 bases: TGTGCAAGTCGCTCAGAGTCGATGGGGCGCTCGAAGGCTGAAGCTTTCTTT.

This clone was seen once. This chain uses TRBV7-8 with TRBJ2-1; D may be TRBD2 (5 bases). The CDR3 extends over 14 amino acids. Per germline, CDR1 SGHVS and CDR2 FQNEAQ. V was cut by 5 bases and J by 7 bases, with 15 bases left in between. Here the CDR3 DNA reads TGTGCCAGCAGCCCTAGACGGGGAGAGAATGAGCAGTTCTTC. Encoded protein: CASSPRRGENEQFF. Based on the CDR3 plus reference TRBV7-8 and TRBJ2-1, the full variable domain is GAGVSQSPRYKVAKRGQDVALRCDPISGHVSLFWYQQALGQGPEFLTYFQNEAQLDKSGLPSDRFFAERPEGSVSTLKIQRTQQEDSAVYLCASSPRRGENEQFFGPGTRLTVL.

CDR3 nucleotides: TGTGCCACCCAAGGACAGCGACATGGCTACACCTTC. Translation: CATQGQRHGYTF. The chain recombines TRBV3-1 (or the pseudogene TRBV3-2) with TRBJ1-2, with a weak D call TRBD1 (6 bases). Trimming shortened V by 10 bases and J by 6 bases, and 15 bases separated the two germline ends. Germline lookup yields CDR1 LGHDT and CDR2 YNNKEL (reference sequence). The CDR3 contains 12 residues.

This clone was seen only a few times. The chain uses TRBV2 and TRBJ2-2; 12 bases align to TRBD2. This CDR3 contains 15 residues. CDR1 is SNHLY, CDR2 FYNNEI, per germline. V lost 3 bases to trimming and J lost 7 bases; unmatched junction nucleotides: 3. This CDR3 reads CASSETSGSVGELFF. The CDR3 nucleotides are TGTGCCAGCAGTGAGACTAGCGGGAGCGTCGGGGAGCTGTTTTTT.

This chain links TRBV24-1 with TRBJ2-2, with 10 bases fitting TRBD2. V was clipped by 12 bases and J by 4 bases; unmatched bases: 10. The CDR3 has 15 amino acids. Germline values: CDR1 KGHDR, CDR2 SFDVKD. The CDR3 DNA is TGTGCCTCGGGCGCGGGACTAGCGTCCACCGGGGAGCTGTTTTTT. It encodes CASGAGLASTGELFF.

J is TRBJ2-5 and V is TRBV3-1 (or the pseudogene TRBV3-2); TRBD2 aligns across 11 bases. Germline loops: CDR1 LGHDT, CDR2 YNNKEL (reference sequence). V gave up 2 bases and J gave up 1 base; unmatched junction bases: 3. This CDR3 is 16 amino acids long. Here the CDR3 DNA reads TGTGCCAGCAGCCAACCCGGGACTAGCGGCCAAGAGACCCAGTACTTC. Residues: CASSQPGTSGQETQYF.

The rearrangement links TRBV2 to TRBJ2-2, with 8 bases fitting TRBD2. This CDR3 is 13 amino acids long. The V segment lost 7 bases and the J segment 6 bases; nucleotides outside the gene matches: 4. Germline lookup yields CDR1 SNHLY and CDR2 FYNNEI. CDR3: CASNGGEPGELFF. The DNA of the CDR3 is TGTGCCAGCAACGGGGGGGAACCCGGGGAGCTGTTTTTT.

V gene TRBV30 combines with J gene TRBJ1-2; the match to TRBD1 covers 7 bases. Looked up from germline, CDR1 is GTSNPN and CDR2 is SVGIG (reference sequence). Unmatched junction bases numbered 7, after V lost 4 bases and J lost 5 bases. This CDR3 spans 13 amino acids. CDR3: CAWTRDSIYGYTF. The CDR3 DNA sequence: TGTGCCTGGACCCGGGACAGTATATATGGCTACACCTTC.

V and J are TRBV7-9 and TRBJ2-3; TRBD2 agrees at 10 bases. This CDR3 contains 17 residues. V was clipped by 7 bases and J by 3 bases; unmatched bases: 13. From germline, CDR1 is SEHNR and CDR2 FQNEAQ (reference sequence). The CDR3 region is CASTKGASGGGTDTQYF. The CDR3 nucleotides read TGTGCCAGCACCAAAGGGGCTAGCGGGGGAGGGACAGATACGCAGTATTTT.

The chain couples TRBV5-4 to TRBJ1-1; possible D gene TRBD1, 5 bases. The germline gives CDR1 SGHNT, CDR2 YYREEE (reference sequence). This CDR3 has 13 residues. Trimming shortened V by 4 bases and J by 2 bases, and 9 bases separated the two germline ends. The CDR3 sequence: CASSQGANTEAFF. DNA of the CDR3: TGTGCCAGCAGCCAGGGTGCCAACACTGAAGCTTTCTTT.

V and J are TRBV6-5 and TRBJ1-2; maybe TRBD1 (6 bases). Germline lookup yields CDR1 MNHEY and CDR2 SVGAGI. The CDR3 spans 14 residues. Trimming removed 7 bases from V and 4 bases from J, with 16 bases in between. CDR3 sequence (DNA): TGTGCCAGCACCCCGGAACAGGGCGGCTATGGCTACACCTTC. Translating gives CASTPEQGGYGYTF.

The chain uses TRBV30 and TRBJ1-1, with TRBD1 matching 8 bases. After removal of 2 bases from V and 1 base from J, the junction contained 21 bases not matched to a gene. The CDR3 is made up of 20 amino acids. Germline-derived CDR1 and CDR2 are GTSNPN and SVGIG (reference sequence). The DNA for the CDR3 is TGTGCCTGGAGTCTACGGACTTCAGGGAACAGGGGGAGAAGGAACACTGAAGCTTTCTTT. Amino acids: CAWSLRTSGNRGRRNTEAFF.

The chain carries TRBV10-2 and TRBJ1-1; D ambiguous. Germline CDR1 and CDR2: WSHSY and SAAADI. V lost 6 bases to trimming and J lost 3 bases, with 11 bases between them. The CDR3 consists of 13 residues. Written as DNA, the CDR3 is TGCGCCAGCAGGGCCTCCCCCTACACTGAAGCTTTCTTT. Translated, it gives CASRASPYTEAFF.

This chain joins TRBV2 and TRBJ1-1, with D perhaps matching TRBD1 (6 bases). The CDR3 covers 13 residues. The V gene's germline CDR1 is SNHLY and CDR2 FYNNEI. Trimming cost V 6 bases and J 5 bases, with 13 bases left between them. CDR3 sequence reads: CASRQGSETEAFF. The CDR3 DNA reads TGTGCCAGCAGGCAGGGGAGCGAGACTGAAGCTTTCTTT.

The chain uses TRBV6-2 or TRBV6-3 and TRBJ2-5; 9 nucleotides align to TRBD2. CDR3 length: 15 amino acids. V lost 4 bases and J lost 2; bases outside the gene matches: 5. The germline V gene encodes CDR1 MNHEY and CDR2 SVGEGT. The CDR3 sequence is CASSSPGLAQETQYF. The CDR3 region has the DNA TGTGCCAGCAGTTCACCGGGACTAGCACAAGAGACCCAGTACTTC.

V and J are TRBV27 and TRBJ1-5; TRBD1 might be the D (5 bases). The CDR3 loop spans 14 amino acids. CDR1 is MNHEY, CDR2 SMNVEV, per germline (reference sequence). V lost 10 bases and J lost 0, with 13 bases in between. In DNA, the CDR3 is TGTGCCACTGCCGGGACTTCTAGCAATCAGCCCCAGCATTTT. As protein: CATAGTSSNQPQHF.